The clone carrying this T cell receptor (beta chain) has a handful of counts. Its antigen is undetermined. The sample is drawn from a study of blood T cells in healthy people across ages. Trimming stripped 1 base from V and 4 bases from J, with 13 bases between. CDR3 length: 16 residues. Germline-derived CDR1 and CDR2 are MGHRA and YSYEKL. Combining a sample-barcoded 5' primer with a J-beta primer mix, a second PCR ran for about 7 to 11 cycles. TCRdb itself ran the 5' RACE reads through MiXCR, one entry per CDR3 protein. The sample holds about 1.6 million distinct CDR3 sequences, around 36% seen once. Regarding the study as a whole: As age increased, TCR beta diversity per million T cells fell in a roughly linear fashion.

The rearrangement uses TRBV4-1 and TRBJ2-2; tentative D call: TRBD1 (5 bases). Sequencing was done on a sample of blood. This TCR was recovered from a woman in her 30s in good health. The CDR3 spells CASSQARGRGTGELFF. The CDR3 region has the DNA TGCGCCAGCAGCCAAGCTAGGGGTAGAGGCACCGGGGAGCTGTTTTTT.